The source of this T cell receptor (beta chain) is a study of cytomegalovirus exposure and HLA in healthy donors. Looking at the study overall: Ancestry clustering placed 70% to 90% of approximately 420 genotyped donors in the Caucasian-associated cluster. Findings of the study overall: Apparent HLA restriction characterized most CMV-associated TCR beta chains in a later analysis.

Remarks on this clone: Antigen specificity is unknown.

A multiplex PCR was run with 60 Vbeta primers and 13 Jbeta primers. Some clones are missing from TCRdb's copy, which holds only in-frame ones; the method was immunoSEQ multiplex PCR. The sample carries about 170,000 clones, roughly 80% recorded once. Trimming shortened V by 3 bases and J by 4 bases, and 12 bases separated the two germline ends. The CDR3 sequence is 14 residues long. From germline, CDR1 is WNHNN and CDR2 SYGVQD (reference sequence). This TCR derives from a woman aged 18-30 years in good health and CMV-seronegative. The chain recombines TRBV10-1 with TRBJ1-2; maybe TRBD1 (5 bases). The sequenced sample was PBMCs. This CDR3 is CASSDPLGGYGYTF. The CDR3 nucleotides are TGCGCCAGCAGTGATCCACTGGGGGGCTATGGCTACACCTTC.